Each of the 9 T cell receptor beta chains below was sequenced from the same sample in a study of blood T cell repertoires in COVID-19. Assay: immunoSEQ multiplex PCR; the TCRdb copy retains only in-frame clones and omits some. The table records 450,000 or so clones, roughly 91% of them present only once. The specimen sequenced was PBMCs or T cells enriched from blood (not recorded which). The receptors come from a man aged 18 to 29 who had recovered from COVID-19.

The V call is TRBV9, the J call TRBJ1-2; 8 positions match TRBD1. CDR1 is SGDLS and CDR2 is YYNGEE in the germline V gene. Germline trimming cut 0 bases from V and 4 bases from J; bases unmatched to any gene: 5. The CDR3 is 15 residues long. The CDR3 DNA follows: TGTGCCAGCAGCGTAGGAGGACAGGGCGGCTATGGCTACACCTTC. It translates to CASSVGGQGGYGYTF.

V is TRBV3-1 (or the pseudogene TRBV3-2) and J is TRBJ2-5, with D perhaps matching TRBD2 (7 bases). The CDR3 spans 16 residues. CDR1 and CDR2 (germline): LGHDT, YNNKEL (reference sequence). Trimming stripped 0 bases from V and 2 bases from J, with 13 bases between. CDR3 nucleotide sequence: TGTGCCAGCAGCCAAGAATGGGGGGGCCTACAAGAGACCCAGTACTTC. This sequence encodes CASSQEWGGLQETQYF.

The chain has TRBV19 and TRBJ1-1, with D unresolved. The germline CDR1 and CDR2 sequences are LNHDA and SQIVND (reference sequence). Trimming shortened V by 7 bases and J by 4 bases, and 28 bases separated the two germline ends. The CDR3 length is 18 residues. CDR3 residues: CASIRFWAPGGGGTEAFF. CDR3 DNA: TGTGCCAGTATCCGTTTCTGGGCCCCGGGTGGAGGTGGCACTGAAGCTTTCTTT.

The rearrangement links TRBV13 to TRBJ2-3, with 16 bases fitting TRBD2. V trimming: 3 bases; J trimming: 1 base; junction bases outside the gene matches: 4. The CDR3 consists of 18 residues. CDR1 PRHDT and CDR2 FYEKMQ come from the germline V gene (reference sequence). Here the CDR3 reads CASSFGTSGRAGTDTQYF. The CDR3 DNA sequence: TGTGCCAGCAGCTTCGGGACTAGCGGGAGGGCCGGCACAGATACGCAGTATTTT.

V and J are TRBV4-1 and TRBJ1-5; D remains unclear. The germline V gene has CDR1 MGHRA and CDR2 YSYEKL. This CDR3 has 16 amino acids. Trimming took off 0 bases at V and 8 bases at J, with 17 bases between the two ends. CDR3 sequence reads: CASSQDFESGRKPQHF. The CDR3 nucleotides are TGCGCCAGCAGCCAAGATTTTGAGAGTGGGAGAAAGCCCCAGCATTTT.

V and J are TRBV5-5 and TRBJ1-1; a possible D gene is TRBD1 (5 bases). Trimming stripped 1 base from V and 7 bases from J, with 17 bases between. Germline lookup yields CDR1 SGHKS and CDR2 YYEKEE (reference sequence). The CDR3 is 15 amino acids. The chain's CDR3 is CASSLMRGTANEAFF. The CDR3 DNA is TGTGCCAGCAGCTTGATGCGGGGGACGGCAAATGAAGCTTTCTTT.

The rearrangement joins TRBV27 to TRBJ1-1; 7 bases are shared with TRBD1. The CDR3 is 15 residues long. The ends lost 5 bases at V and 4 bases at J; junction bases unmatched: 10. The germline gives CDR1 MNHEY, CDR2 SMNVEV (reference sequence). CDR3 loop: CASSPNEGAGTEAFF. The CDR3 DNA follows: TGTGCCAGCAGTCCTAATGAGGGGGCTGGCACTGAAGCTTTCTTT.

This clone was detected once. The V and J genes are TRBV28 and TRBJ1-3, with D tentatively TRBD1 (5 bases). V lost 5 bases and J lost 3, with 17 bases in between. Germline values: CDR1 MDHEN, CDR2 SYDVKM. The CDR3 sequence is 16 residues long. The CDR3 region is CASSVRDLRSGNTIYF. As DNA, the CDR3 is TGTGCCAGCAGTGTCCGGGACTTAAGAAGTGGAAACACCATATATTTT.

The V call is TRBV3-1 (or the pseudogene TRBV3-2), the J call TRBJ2-7; 9 bases map to TRBD2. CDR1 is LGHDT, CDR2 YNNKEL, per germline (reference sequence). The CDR3 sequence is 15 residues long. Germline trimming cut 4 bases from V and 1 base from J; bases unmatched to any gene: 5. CDR3 amino acids: CASSRSSGGSYEQYF. CDR3 nucleotide sequence: TGTGCCAGCAGCCGCAGTAGCGGGGGATCCTACGAGCAGTACTTC.